Each of the 9 T cell receptor beta chains below was sequenced from the same sample in a study of T cells in Graves' hyperthyroidism and ophthalmopathy. The source material, RNA transcripts, was used to amplify TCR beta CDR3 regions. First-round RT-PCR with HTBI primers amplified the TCR CDR3 region. One entry per CDR3 protein results from TCRdb running MiXCR on the multiplex PCR reads. Here the sample spans 300,000 to 450,000 distinct CDR3 sequences, 15% to 19% being singletons. Source material: blood. These receptors all stem from a young woman with Graves' hyperthyroidism that later progressed to Graves' ophthalmopathy.

This clonotype showed up many times. The V gene is TRBV5-5, the J gene TRBJ2-5; possibly TRBD1 for D (5 bases). Germline CDR1 is SGHKS and CDR2 is YYEKEE (reference sequence). The V and J ends lost 0 bases and 9 bases respectively, with 21 bases between them. The CDR3 runs to 16 residues. CDR3 nucleotides: TGTGCCAGCAGCTTGGTTGTTCTTACAGGCCCATCGGCCCAGTACTTC. It specifies CASSLVVLTGPSAQYF. Based on the CDR3 plus reference TRBV5-5 and TRBJ2-5, the full variable domain is DAGVTQSPTHLIKTRGQQVTLRCSPISGHKSVSWYQQVLGQGPQFIFQYYEKEERGRGNFPDRFSARQFPNYSSELNVNALLLGDSALYLCASSLVVLTGPSAQYFGPGTRLLVL.

This clonotype was counted only a few times. The chain employs TRBV7-9 and TRBJ2-1, with a possible D match to TRBD2 (6 bases). The CDR3 covers 15 residues. The germline V gene encodes CDR1 SEHNR and CDR2 FQNEAQ (reference sequence). V was trimmed by 5 bases and J by 4 bases, leaving 15 bases between them. CDR3 sequence: CASSRPAGRYNEQFF. The CDR3 DNA is TGTGCCAGCAGCCGACCCGCGGGGCGATACAATGAGCAGTTCTTC.

This clonotype was seen a few times. V is TRBV7-6 and J is TRBJ2-1; tentative D call: TRBD1 (5 bases). The CDR3 loop spans 19 amino acids. V lost 1 base, J lost 2 bases, and 21 bases lay in between. Germline V gene lookup returns CDR1 SGHVS and CDR2 FNYEAQ. CDR3 sequence reads: CASSLEIGAEPITYNEQFF. CDR3 bases: TGTGCCAGCAGCTTAGAGATAGGGGCGGAGCCGATTACCTACAATGAGCAGTTCTTC.

This clonotype showed up many times. The V gene is TRBV7-2, the J gene TRBJ2-7, with D possibly matching TRBD2 (5 bases). The CDR3 totals 15 residues. The V end was cut by 1 base, the J end by 3 bases, with 13 bases between. CDR1 and CDR2 (germline): SGHTA, FQGNSA. CDR3 protein: CASSLVGDEGYEQYF. CDR3 DNA: TGTGCCAGCAGCTTAGTCGGGGATGAGGGCTACGAGCAGTACTTC.

This clonotype has a count of ten or more. The gene calls are TRBV5-4 and TRBJ2-5; D is ambiguous. The CDR3 covers 15 residues. With 4 bases removed from V and 0 bases from J, the gap between germline ends came to 13 bases. Germline CDR1 reads SGHNT; CDR2 reads YYREEE (reference sequence). As DNA, the CDR3 is TGTGCCAGCAGCCATGGGTGGGAATACCAAGAGACCCAGTACTTC. Its translation is CASSHGWEYQETQYF.

The sample holds a few counts of this clonotype. This CDR3 reads CASTGSLNSPLHF. The CDR3 coding sequence is TGTGCCAGCACGGGCAGTCTAAATTCACCCCTCCACTTT. This chain joins TRBV6-1 and TRBJ1-6, with no clear D. The CDR3 extends over 13 amino acids. The germline V gene has CDR1 MNHNS and CDR2 SASEGT. V gave up 7 bases and J gave up 7 bases, with 11 bases separating them.

This rearrangement joins TRBV7-2 to TRBJ2-5; TRBD1 agrees at 9 bases. CDR1 and CDR2 (germline): SGHTA, FQGNSA. Unmatched junction bases numbered 3, after V lost 4 bases and J lost 6 bases. This CDR3 region has 13 residues. The CDR3 nucleotides read TGTGCCAGCAGCTCAGGGACAGGGAAGACCCAGTACTTC. Amino acid sequence: CASSSGTGKTQYF. Together with reference TRBV7-2 and TRBJ2-5, the CDR3 gives the full variable domain: GAGVSQSPSNKVTEKGKDVELRCDPISGHTALYWYRQSLGQGLEFLIYFQGNSAPDKSGLPSDRFSAERTGGSVSTLTIQRTQQEDSAVYLCASSSGTGKTQYFGPGTRLLVL.

This clonotype was seen only a few times. V is TRBV10-3 and J is TRBJ1-1; 9 bases map to TRBD1. Germline V CDR1 and CDR2: ENHRY, SYGVKD. There are 14 residues in the CDR3. V shed 6 bases and J 5 bases; nucleotides not matched to a gene: 7. Written as DNA, the CDR3 is TGTGCCATCAGCCGGGACAGGGAAAATACTGAAGCTTTCTTT. It is translated as CAISRDRENTEAFF.

This clonotype was counted ten times or more. The rearrangement uses TRBV10-3 and TRBJ2-7; no firm D call. This CDR3 is 14 amino acids long. CDR1 is ENHRY and CDR2 is SYGVKD in the germline V gene. Trimming removed 3 bases at V and 6 bases at J, with 15 bases between. For the CDR3, the DNA is TGTGCCATCAGTGAAGGGTTAGCCCCGGGCGAGCAGTACTTC. Translated: CAISEGLAPGEQYF.